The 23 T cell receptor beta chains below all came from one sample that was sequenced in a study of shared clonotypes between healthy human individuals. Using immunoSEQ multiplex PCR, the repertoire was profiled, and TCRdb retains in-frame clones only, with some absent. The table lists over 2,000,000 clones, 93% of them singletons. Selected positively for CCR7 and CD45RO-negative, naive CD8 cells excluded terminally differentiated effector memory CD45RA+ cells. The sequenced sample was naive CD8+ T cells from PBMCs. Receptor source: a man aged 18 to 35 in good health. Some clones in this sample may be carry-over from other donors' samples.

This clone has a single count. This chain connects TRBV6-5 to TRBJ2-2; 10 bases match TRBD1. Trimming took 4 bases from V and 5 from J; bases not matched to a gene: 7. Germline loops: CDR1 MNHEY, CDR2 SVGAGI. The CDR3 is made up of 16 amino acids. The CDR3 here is CASSSYGTGETGELFF. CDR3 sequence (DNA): TGTGCCAGCAGTTCCTACGGGACAGGGGAAACCGGGGAGCTGTTTTTT.

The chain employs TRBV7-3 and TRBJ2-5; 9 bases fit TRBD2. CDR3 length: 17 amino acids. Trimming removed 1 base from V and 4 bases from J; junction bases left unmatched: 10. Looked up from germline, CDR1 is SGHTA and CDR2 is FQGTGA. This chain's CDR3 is CASSLRDGGRAGETQYF. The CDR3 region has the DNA TGTGCCAGCAGCTTAAGAGACGGCGGGAGGGCCGGAGAGACCCAGTACTTC.

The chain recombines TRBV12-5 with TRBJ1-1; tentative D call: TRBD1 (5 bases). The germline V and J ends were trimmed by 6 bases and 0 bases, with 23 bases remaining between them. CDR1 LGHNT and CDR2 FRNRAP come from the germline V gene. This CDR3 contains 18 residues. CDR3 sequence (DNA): TGTGCTAGTGGCTCGTCGGATGTGACGGGGCGAATGAACACTGAAGCTTTCTTT. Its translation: CASGSSDVTGRMNTEAFF.

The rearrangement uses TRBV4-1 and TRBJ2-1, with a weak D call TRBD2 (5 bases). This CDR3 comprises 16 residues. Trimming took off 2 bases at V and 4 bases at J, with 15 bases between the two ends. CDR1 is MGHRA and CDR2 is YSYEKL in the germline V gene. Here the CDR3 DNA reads TGCGCCAGCAGCCAACGTAGGACCCCGGGGTACAATGAGCAGTTCTTC. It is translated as CASSQRRTPGYNEQFF.

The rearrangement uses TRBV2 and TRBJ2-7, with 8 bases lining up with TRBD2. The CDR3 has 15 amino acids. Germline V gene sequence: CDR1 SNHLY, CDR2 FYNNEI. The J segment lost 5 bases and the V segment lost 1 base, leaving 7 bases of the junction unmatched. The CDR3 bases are TGTGCCAGCAGTGAAGACCGGGGGGGTGAGCACGAGCAGTACTTC. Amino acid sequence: CASSEDRGGEHEQYF.

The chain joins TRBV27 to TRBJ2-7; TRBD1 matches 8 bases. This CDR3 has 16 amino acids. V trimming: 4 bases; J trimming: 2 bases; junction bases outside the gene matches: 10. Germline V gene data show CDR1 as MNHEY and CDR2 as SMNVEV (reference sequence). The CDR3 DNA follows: TGTGCCAGCAGTTCCCGACAGGGGATAACCCCCTACGAGCAGTACTTC. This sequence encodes CASSSRQGITPYEQYF.

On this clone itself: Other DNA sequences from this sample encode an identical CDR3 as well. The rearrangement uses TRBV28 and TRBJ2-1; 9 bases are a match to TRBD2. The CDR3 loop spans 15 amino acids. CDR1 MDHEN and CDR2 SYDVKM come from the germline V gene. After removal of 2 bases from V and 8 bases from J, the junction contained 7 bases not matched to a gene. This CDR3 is CASSLGLAGNDEQFF. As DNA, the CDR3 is TGTGCCAGCAGTTTAGGGCTAGCGGGAAACGATGAGCAGTTCTTC.

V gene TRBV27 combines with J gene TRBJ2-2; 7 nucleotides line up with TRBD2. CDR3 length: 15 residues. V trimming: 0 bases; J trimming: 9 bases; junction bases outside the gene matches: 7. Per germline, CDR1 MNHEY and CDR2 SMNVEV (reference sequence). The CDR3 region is CASSLSSGKMWELFF. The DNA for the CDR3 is TGTGCCAGCAGTTTATCGAGCGGGAAGATGTGGGAGCTGTTTTTT.

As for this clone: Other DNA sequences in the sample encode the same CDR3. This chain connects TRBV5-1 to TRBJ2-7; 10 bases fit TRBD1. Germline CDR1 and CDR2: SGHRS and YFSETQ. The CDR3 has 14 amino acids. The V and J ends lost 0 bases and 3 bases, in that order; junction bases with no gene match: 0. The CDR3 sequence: CASSLGTGGYEQYF. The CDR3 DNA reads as TGCGCCAGCAGCTTGGGGACAGGGGGCTACGAGCAGTACTTC.

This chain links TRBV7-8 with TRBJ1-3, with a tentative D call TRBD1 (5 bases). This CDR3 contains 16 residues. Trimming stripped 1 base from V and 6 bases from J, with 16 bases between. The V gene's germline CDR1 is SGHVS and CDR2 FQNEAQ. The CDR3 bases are TGTGCCAGCAGCTTAGACGGCAGGGCCTTGGAAAACACCATATATTTT. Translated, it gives CASSLDGRALENTIYF.

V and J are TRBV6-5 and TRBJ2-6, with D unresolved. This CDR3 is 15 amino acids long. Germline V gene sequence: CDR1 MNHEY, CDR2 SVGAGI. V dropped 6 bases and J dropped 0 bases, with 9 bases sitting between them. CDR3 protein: CASSKQPSGANVLTF. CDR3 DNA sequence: TGTGCCAGCAGCAAGCAACCCTCTGGGGCCAACGTCCTGACTTTC.

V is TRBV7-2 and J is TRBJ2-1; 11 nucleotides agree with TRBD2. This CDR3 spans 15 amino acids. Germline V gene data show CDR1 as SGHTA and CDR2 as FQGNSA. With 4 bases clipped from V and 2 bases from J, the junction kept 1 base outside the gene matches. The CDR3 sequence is CASSSGLAAYNEQFF. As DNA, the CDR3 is TGTGCCAGCAGCTCGGGACTAGCGGCCTACAATGAGCAGTTCTTC.

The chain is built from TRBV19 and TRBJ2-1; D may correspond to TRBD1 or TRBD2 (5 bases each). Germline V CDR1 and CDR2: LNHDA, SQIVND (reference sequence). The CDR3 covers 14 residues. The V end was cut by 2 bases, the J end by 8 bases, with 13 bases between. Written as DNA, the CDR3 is TGTGCCAGTAGTATACTTGGGGCTAGCTATGAGCAGTTCTTC. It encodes CASSILGASYEQFF. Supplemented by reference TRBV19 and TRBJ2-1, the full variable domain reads DGGITQSPKYLFRKEGQNVTLSCEQNLNHDAMYWYRQDPGQGLRLIYYSQIVNDFQKGDIAEGYSVSREKKESFPLTVTSAQKNPTAFYLCASSILGASYEQFFGPGTRLTVL.

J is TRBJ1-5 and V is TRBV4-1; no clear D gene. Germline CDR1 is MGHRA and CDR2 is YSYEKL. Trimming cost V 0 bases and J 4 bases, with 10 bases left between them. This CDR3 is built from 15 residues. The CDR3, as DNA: TGCGCCAGCAGCCAAGAGATCGGACTAAATCAGCCCCAGCATTTT. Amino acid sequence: CASSQEIGLNQPQHF.

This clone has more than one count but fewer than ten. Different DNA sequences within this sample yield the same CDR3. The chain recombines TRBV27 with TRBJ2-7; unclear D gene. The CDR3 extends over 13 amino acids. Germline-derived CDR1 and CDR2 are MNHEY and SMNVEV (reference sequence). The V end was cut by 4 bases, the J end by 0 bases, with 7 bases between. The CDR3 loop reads CASSWGLSYEQYF. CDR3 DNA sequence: TGTGCCAGCAGTTGGGGTCTCTCCTACGAGCAGTACTTC.

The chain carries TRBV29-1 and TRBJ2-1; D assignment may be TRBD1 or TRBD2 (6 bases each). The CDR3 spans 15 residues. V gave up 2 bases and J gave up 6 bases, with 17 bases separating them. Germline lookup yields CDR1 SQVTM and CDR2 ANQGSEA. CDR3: CSVENRGTLANEQFF. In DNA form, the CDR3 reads TGCAGCGTTGAAAATAGGGGGACTCTCGCCAATGAGCAGTTCTTC.

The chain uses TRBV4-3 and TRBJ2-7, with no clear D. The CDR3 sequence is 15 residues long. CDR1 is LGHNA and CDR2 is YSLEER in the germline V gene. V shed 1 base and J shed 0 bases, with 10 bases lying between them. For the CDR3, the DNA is TGCGCCAGCAGCCAAGGCGGTGTTTCCTCCTACGAGCAGTACTTC. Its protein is CASSQGGVSSYEQYF.

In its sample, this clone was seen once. CDR3 nucleotides: TGCGCCAGCAGCTTTCGCGTAAGCCACAGCACAGATACGCAGTATTTT. This translates into CASSFRVSHSTDTQYF. The chain employs TRBV5-1 and TRBJ2-3; D gene uncertain. Trimming cost V 2 bases and J 0 bases, with 13 bases left between them. This CDR3 has 16 residues. CDR1 and CDR2 (germline): SGHRS, YFSETQ.

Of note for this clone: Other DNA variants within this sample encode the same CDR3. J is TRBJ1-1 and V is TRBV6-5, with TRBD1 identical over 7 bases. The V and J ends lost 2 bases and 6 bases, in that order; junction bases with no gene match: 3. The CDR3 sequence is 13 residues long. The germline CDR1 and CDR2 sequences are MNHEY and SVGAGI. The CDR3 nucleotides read TGTGCCAGCAGTTACACTACAGGGGCTGAAGCTTTCTTT. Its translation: CASSYTTGAEAFF.

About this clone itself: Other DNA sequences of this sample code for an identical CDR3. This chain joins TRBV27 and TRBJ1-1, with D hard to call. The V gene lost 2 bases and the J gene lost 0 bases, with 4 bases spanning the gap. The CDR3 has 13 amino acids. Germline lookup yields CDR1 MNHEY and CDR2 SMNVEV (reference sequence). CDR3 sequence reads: CASSLTLNTEAFF. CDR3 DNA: TGTGCCAGCAGTTTAACTCTGAACACTGAAGCTTTCTTT.

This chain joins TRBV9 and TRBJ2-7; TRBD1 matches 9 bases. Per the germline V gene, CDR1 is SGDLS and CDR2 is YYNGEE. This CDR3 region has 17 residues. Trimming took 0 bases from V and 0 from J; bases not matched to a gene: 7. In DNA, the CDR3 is TGTGCCAGCAGCGTAGGGGACAGGGAGAGGGGCTCCTACGAGCAGTACTTC. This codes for CASSVGDRERGSYEQYF.

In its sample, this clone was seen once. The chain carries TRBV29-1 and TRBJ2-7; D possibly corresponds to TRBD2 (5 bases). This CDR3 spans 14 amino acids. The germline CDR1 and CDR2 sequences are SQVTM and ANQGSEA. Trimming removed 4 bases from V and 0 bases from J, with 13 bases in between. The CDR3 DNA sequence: TGCAGCGTTGCGGGCGGGTCGACCTCCTACGAGCAGTACTTC. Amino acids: CSVAGGSTSYEQYF.

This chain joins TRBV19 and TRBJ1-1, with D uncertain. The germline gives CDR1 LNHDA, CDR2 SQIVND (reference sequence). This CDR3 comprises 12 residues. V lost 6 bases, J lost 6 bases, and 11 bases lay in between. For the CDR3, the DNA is TGTGCCAGTAGCCCTAACAACGCTGAAGCTTTCTTT. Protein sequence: CASSPNNAEAFF.